The rows below give T cell receptor beta chains drawn from one sample of a study of blood T cell repertoires in COVID-19. Sequenced by immunoSEQ multiplex PCR; TCRdb stores in-frame clones only, minus some. The data contain over 200,000 clones, 75% to 90% of them singletons. Material: PBMCs or T cells enriched from blood (not recorded which). The source is a woman between 25 and 40 years old who had been exposed to COVID-19. Both conserved end residues are part of each CDR3. Fields, in order: CDR3 protein, J gene, V gene.

CASSLRGSGISPDTQYF	TRBJ2-3	TRBV11-2
CASTSTSNQPQHF	TRBJ1-5	TRBV28
CASSPTGYSGNTIYF	TRBJ1-3	TRBV18
CASSQEGISGNLYGYTF	TRBJ1-2	TRBV3-1/TRBV3-2
CASSPLAVEPYEQYF	TRBJ2-7	TRBV4-1
CASSLGTGMDTQYF	TRBJ2-3	TRBV4-2
CASRRTSGASTDTQYF	TRBJ2-3	TRBV19
CASDSSYEQYF	TRBJ2-7	TRBV28
CASSQRGVKGTSDRRGQFF	TRBJ2-1	TRBV14
CASSLEAGVSGELFF	TRBJ2-2	TRBV5-1
CASSMERNYNSPLHF	TRBJ1-6	TRBV19
CASSLGAHLDGYTF	TRBJ1-2	TRBV7-9
CASSLEGTSSTDTQYF	TRBJ2-3	TRBV5-1
CASSEVPGRRPYF	TRBJ2-5	TRBV2
CASSFGQGARHNSPLHF	TRBJ1-6	TRBV19
CASSPSSYEQYF	TRBJ2-7	TRBV12-3/TRBV12-4
CASSTGQGNTEAFF	TRBJ1-1	TRBV27
CATAGRETQYF	TRBJ2-5	TRBV10-3
CASSLDRAETYGYTF	TRBJ1-2	TRBV5-1
CASGFKTGHNSNQPQHF	TRBJ1-5	TRBV12-5
CASRPPGLQSYNEQFF	TRBJ2-1	TRBV11-2
CASSRTGTGGYGYTF	TRBJ1-2	TRBV3-1/TRBV3-2
CASSLAIHQGLGPWQFF	TRBJ2-1	TRBV13
CASSPSGTSVYNEQFF	TRBJ2-1	TRBV18
CASSQGASGRGRNEQFF	TRBJ2-1	TRBV4-1
CASGQVDNQPQHF	TRBJ1-5	TRBV2
CASGSSGASTDTQYF	TRBJ2-3	TRBV12-5
CASSARTQNYGYTF	TRBJ1-2	TRBV5-5
CASSDGLAGPTDTQYF	TRBJ2-3	TRBV10-1
CASSARDTDPTDTQYF	TRBJ2-3	TRBV9
CASSYSMVGRDEAFF	TRBJ1-1	TRBV6-5
CASSQEGGSFGNTIYF	TRBJ1-3	TRBV4-1
CATSRGGDGVNQPQHF	TRBJ1-5	TRBV15
CASSELDTYNEQFF	TRBJ2-1	TRBV9
CASSYERGGNSPLHF	TRBJ1-6	TRBV5-4
CASSWDRNQPQHF	TRBJ1-5	TRBV10-2
CASSFSGTLSYEQYF	TRBJ2-7	TRBV28
CASSIRLQGGQPQHF	TRBJ1-5	TRBV19
CASSTNGNYGYTF	TRBJ1-2	TRBV19
CASRGQGESYEQYF	TRBJ2-7	TRBV5-6
CTSRRGDSYEQYF	TRBJ2-7	TRBV1
CASSENGGENRALTDTQYF	TRBJ2-3	TRBV2
CASSIAVQYSNQPQHF	TRBJ1-5	TRBV19
CAWSEGNSNQPQHF	TRBJ1-5	TRBV30
CASRAGEGLIDEQFF	TRBJ2-1	TRBV4-1
CASSGGRAGGNAYEQYF	TRBJ2-7	TRBV5-1
CASSPRGGWRTGANVLTF	TRBJ2-6	TRBV7-3
CSVSWGAGNTIYF	TRBJ1-3	TRBV29-1
CASSRQGQTSGHPYEQYF	TRBJ2-7	TRBV2
CASSRGQGRIEEKLFF	TRBJ1-4	TRBV7-9
CSAGGGNQPQHF	TRBJ1-5	TRBV29-1
CAWRGGRFYEQYF	TRBJ2-7	TRBV30
CASSERRGQPQHF	TRBJ1-5	TRBV6-1
CAWSGESNQPQHF	TRBJ1-5	TRBV30
CASSARLAGGNDEQFF	TRBJ2-1	TRBV19
CASSLDGQGKTQYF	TRBJ2-5	TRBV5-1
CASSLGRNGYTF	TRBJ1-2	TRBV5-1
CATSRGLGGSTTEQYF	TRBJ2-7	TRBV15
CASIQLAETYEQYF	TRBJ2-7	TRBV6-5
CSVAGGRGYNEQFF	TRBJ2-1	TRBV29-1